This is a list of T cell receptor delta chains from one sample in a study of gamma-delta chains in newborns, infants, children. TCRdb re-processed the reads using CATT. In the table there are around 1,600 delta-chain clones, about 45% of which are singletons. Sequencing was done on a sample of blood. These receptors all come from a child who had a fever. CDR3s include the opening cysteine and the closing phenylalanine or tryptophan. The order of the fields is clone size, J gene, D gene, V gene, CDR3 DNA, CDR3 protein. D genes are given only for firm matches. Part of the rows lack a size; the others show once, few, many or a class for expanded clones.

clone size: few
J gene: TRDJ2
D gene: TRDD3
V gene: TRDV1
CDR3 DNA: TGTGCTCTTGGGGAAAACCCTGTCGCCCCGTTGGGGGATACGTCTGGTGCACAACTCTTCTTT
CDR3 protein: CALGENPVAPLGDTSGAQLFF

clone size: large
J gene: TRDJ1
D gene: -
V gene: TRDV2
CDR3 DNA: TGTGCCTGTGACACCGTCGGGCAAGCGGAGTACACCGATAAACTCATCTTT
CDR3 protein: CACDTVGQAEYTDKLIF

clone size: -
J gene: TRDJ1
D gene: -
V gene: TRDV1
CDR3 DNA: TGTGCTCTTGGGGAGTTGTCTTTCCCCCTGATACTGGGACGCGATAAACTCATCTTT
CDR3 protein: CALGELSFPLILGRDKLIF

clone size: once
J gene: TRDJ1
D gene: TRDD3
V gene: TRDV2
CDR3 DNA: TGTGCCTGTGACACCTGGGGGATGGACGATAAACTCATCTTT
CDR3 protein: CACDTWGMDDKLIF

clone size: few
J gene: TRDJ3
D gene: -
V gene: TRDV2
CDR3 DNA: TGTGCCTGTGACACCGCGGGGTCCAGCTCCTGGGACACCCGACAGATGTTTTTC
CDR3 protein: CACDTAGSSSWDTRQMFF

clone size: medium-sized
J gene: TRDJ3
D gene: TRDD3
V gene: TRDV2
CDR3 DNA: TGTGCCTGTGACACACTGGGGGATACCTGGGACACCCGACAGATGTTTTTC
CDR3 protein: CACDTLGDTWDTRQMFF

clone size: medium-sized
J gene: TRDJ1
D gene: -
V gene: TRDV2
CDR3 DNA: TGTGCCTGTGACTCTATTTCAGTCACCGATAAACTCATCTTT
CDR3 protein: CACDSISVTDKLIF

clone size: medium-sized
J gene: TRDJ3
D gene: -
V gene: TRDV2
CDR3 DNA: TGTGCCTGTGACCCGGTAATTTACTCGGGGGGGAGCTCCTGGGACACCCGACAGATGTTTTTC
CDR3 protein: CACDPVIYSGGSSWDTRQMFF

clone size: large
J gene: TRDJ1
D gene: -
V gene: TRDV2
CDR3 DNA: TGTGCCTGTGACACCGTAGGGGGAAACCGGTACACCGATAAACTCATCTTT
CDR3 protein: CACDTVGGNRYTDKLIF

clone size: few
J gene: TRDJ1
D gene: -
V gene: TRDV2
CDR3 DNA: TGTGCCTGCGAGAGTCTCCAGTACACCGATAAACTCATCTTT
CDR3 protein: CACESLQYTDKLIF

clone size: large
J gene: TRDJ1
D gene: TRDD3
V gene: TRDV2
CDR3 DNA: TGTGCCTGTGACTTCGTACTGGGGGACCTGTACACCGATAAACTCATCTTT
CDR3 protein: CACDFVLGDLYTDKLIF

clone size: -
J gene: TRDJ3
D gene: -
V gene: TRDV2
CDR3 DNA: TGTGCCTGTGACACCGTAGGAGATAAGGCCCTTGCTGCCTGGGACACCCGACAGATGTTTTTC
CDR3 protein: CACDTVGDKALAAWDTRQMFF

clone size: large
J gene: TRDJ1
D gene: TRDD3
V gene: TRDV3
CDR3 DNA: TGTGCCTTTACTTCTGGGGCTGGGGGATATCAGTCCGATAAACTCATCTTT
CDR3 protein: CAFTSGAGGYQSDKLIF

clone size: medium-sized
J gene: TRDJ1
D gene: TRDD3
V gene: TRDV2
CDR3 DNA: TGTGCCTGTGACCCTCTTTATGGGGGATACGCCGACGAAAAGTACACCGATAAACTCATCTTT
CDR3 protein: CACDPLYGGYADEKYTDKLIF

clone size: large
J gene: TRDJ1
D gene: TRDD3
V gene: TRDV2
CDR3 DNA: TGTGCCTGTGACAGGGTAGGGAGGGGGATTCGGGACACCGATAAACTCATCTTT
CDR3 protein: CACDRVGRGIRDTDKLIF

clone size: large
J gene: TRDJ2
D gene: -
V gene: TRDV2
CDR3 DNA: TGTGCCTGTGACACCGTCGGGGATGCTTTGACAGCACAACTCTTCTTT
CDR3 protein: CACDTVGDALTAQLFF

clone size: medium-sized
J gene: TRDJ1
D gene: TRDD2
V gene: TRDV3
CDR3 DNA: TGTGCCTTTACAACCGGCCTTCCTACGCCCCGGGGGATGGGCGATAAACTCATCTTT
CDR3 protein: CAFTTGLPTPRGMGDKLIF

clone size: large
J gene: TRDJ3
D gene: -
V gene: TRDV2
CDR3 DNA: TGTGCCTGTGACAGCTTAGAGGCCTTAAGCTCCTGGGACACCCGACAGATGTTTTTC
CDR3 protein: CACDSLEALSSWDTRQMFF

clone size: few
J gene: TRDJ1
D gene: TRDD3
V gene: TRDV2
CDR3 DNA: TGTGCCTGTGACACCGTTGGGGGATATCAGCAATTGAGCCCAGAAAAACCCGATAAACTCATCTTT
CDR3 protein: CACDTVGGYQQLSPEKPDKLIF

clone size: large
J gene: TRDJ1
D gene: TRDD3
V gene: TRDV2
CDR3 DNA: TGTGCCTGTGACTCTATCAACTGGGGACCTCAGTACACCGATAAACTCATCTTT
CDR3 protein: CACDSINWGPQYTDKLIF

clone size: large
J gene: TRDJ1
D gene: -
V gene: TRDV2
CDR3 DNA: TGTGCCTGTGACACCGTGGGGTACACCGATAAACTCATCTTT
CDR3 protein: CACDTVGYTDKLIF

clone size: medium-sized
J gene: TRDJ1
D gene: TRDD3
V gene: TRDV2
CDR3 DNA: TGTGCCTGTGACGCTGTAGGTACTGGGGGATACGACAAACTCATCTTT
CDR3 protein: CACDAVGTGGYDKLIF

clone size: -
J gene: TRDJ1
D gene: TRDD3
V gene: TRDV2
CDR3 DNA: TGTGCCTGTGACCCTATCCTCGGGCTTAGTACTGGGGGATACTGGTACACCGATAAACTCATCTTT
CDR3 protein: CACDPILGLSTGGYWYTDKLIF

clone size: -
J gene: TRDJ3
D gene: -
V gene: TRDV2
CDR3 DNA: TGTGCCTGTGACACCTCATCGGAAGGGGGACAAGGCTCCTGGGACACCCGACAGATGTTTTTC
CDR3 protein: CACDTSSEGGQGSWDTRQMFF

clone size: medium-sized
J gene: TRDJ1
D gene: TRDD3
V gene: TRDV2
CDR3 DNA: TGTGCCTGTGACACCGTTGGCCCGGGGGATATGAGGTACACCGATAAACTCATCTTT
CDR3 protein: CACDTVGPGDMRYTDKLIF

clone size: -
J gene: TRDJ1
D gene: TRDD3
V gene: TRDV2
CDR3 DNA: TGTGCCTGTGGCGAGCTGGGGGATCTAGGCGATAAACTCATCTTT
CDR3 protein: CACGELGDLGDKLIF

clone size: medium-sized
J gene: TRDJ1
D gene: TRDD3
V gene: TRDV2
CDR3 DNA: TGTGCCTGTGACACCGTCGATTCAGGGCTGGGGGTTACCGATAAACTCATCTTT
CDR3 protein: CACDTVDSGLGVTDKLIF

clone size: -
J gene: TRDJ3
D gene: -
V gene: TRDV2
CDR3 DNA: TGTGCCTGTGACACTGGGGGGCTCAGATCATCCTGGGACACCCGACAGATGTTTTTC
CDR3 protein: CACDTGGLRSSWDTRQMFF

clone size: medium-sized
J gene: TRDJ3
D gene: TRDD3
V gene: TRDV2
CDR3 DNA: TGTGCCTGTTCCGACTTGGGGGACCCCACCTGGGACACCCGACAGATGTTTTTC
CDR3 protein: CACSDLGDPTWDTRQMFF

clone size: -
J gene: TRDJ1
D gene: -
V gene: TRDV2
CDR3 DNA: TGTGCCTGTGACACTGTCCCTGGCACCGATAAACTCATCTTT
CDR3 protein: CACDTVPGTDKLIF

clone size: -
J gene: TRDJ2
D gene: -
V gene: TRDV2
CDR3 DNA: TGTGCCTGTGACACCGTTCGGGGGAGCTACGCCCCTTTGACAGCACAACTCTTCTTT
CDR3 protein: CACDTVRGSYAPLTAQLFF

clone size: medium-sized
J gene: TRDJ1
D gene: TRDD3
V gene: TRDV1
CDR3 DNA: TGTGCTTTCCTTATTCCTAATCGTACTGGGGGCCACTTAAGGGCGATGGGGTGCGCCGATAAACTCATCTTT
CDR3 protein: CAFLIPNRTGGHLRAMGCADKLIF

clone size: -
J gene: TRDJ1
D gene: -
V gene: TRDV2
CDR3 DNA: TGTGCCCGTGACGTACCGGGGGAGGCCGATAAACTCATCTTT
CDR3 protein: CARDVPGEADKLIF

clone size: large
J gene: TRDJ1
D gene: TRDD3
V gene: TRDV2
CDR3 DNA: TGTGCCTGTGACAAACTGGGGGATCCGTCGTACACCGATAAACTCATCTTT
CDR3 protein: CACDKLGDPSYTDKLIF

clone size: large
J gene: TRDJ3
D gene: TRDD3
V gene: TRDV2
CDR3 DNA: TGTGCCTGTGACCCTATACTGGGGGATACGTCCTGGGACACCCGACAGATGTTTTTC
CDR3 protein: CACDPILGDTSWDTRQMFF

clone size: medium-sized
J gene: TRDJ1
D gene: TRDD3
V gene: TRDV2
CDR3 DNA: TGTGCCTGTGACTCTCTCGGAGTACTGGGGGATACGACCGATAAACTCATCTTT
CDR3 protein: CACDSLGVLGDTTDKLIF

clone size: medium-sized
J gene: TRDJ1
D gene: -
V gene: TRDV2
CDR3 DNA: TGTGCCTGTGACACCGTCGGGGGTGGGGGGTACACCGATAAACTCATCTTT
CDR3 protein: CACDTVGGGGYTDKLIF

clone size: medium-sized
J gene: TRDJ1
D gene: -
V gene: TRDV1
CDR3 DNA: TGTGCTCTTGGGGAAGGAAAGAAGAAGGTCCCATACACCGATAAACTCATCTTT
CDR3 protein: CALGEGKKKVPYTDKLIF

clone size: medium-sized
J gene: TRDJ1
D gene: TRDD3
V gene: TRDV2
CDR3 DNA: TGTGCCTGTGACGCCCTACTGGGGGCTAACACCGATAAACTCATCTTT
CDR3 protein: CACDALLGANTDKLIF

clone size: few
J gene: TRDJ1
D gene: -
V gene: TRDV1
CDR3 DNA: TGTGCTCTTGGGGAACTAGTATCCCCCCTTCCTGAACTCCTGGGGGTTCTTAGTCCGGGGATACCCGACGGGGCCGATAAACTCATCTTT
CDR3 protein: CALGELVSPLPELLGVLSPGIPDGADKLIF

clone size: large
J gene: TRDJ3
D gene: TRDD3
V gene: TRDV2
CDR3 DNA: TGTGCCTGTGACAGTACTACTACTGGGGGATTCTCCTGGGACACCCGACAGATGTTTTTC
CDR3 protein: CACDSTTTGGFSWDTRQMFF

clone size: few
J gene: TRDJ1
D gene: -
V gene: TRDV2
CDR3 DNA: TGTGCCTGTGACTCTGTTGGGGAGAACACCGATAAACTCATCTTT
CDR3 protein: CACDSVGENTDKLIF

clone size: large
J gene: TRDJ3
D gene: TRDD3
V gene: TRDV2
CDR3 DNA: TGTGCCTGTGACACGTCCTGGGGGACCTGGGACACCCGACAGATGTTTTTC
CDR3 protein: CACDTSWGTWDTRQMFF

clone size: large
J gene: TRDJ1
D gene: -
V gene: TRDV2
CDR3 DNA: TGTGCCTGTGACACGGTGGGCTATCGCGGCGATAAACTCATCTTT
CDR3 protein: CACDTVGYRGDKLIF

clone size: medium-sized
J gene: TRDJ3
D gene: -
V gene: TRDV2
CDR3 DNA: TGTGCCTGTGACAACCTCTACTCTCGCTCCTGGGACACCCGACAGATGTTTTTC
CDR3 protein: CACDNLYSRSWDTRQMFF

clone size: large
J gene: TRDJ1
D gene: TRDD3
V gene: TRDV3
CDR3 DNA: TGTGCCTTTTTCATTCCCAATTGGGGGATACCTGACTCCGATAAACTCATCTTT
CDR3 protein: CAFFIPNWGIPDSDKLIF

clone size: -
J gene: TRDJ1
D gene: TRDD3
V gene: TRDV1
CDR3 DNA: TGTGCTCTTGGGGGCCCCTGGGGGATACCTCGACTTATGTACACCGATAAACTCATCTTT
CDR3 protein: CALGGPWGIPRLMYTDKLIF

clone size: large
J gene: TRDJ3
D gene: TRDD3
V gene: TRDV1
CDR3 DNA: TGTGCTCTTGGGGAAACAATGACAATCTTCCGTTGGGGATACGGGCTTGACTGGGACACCCGACAGATGTTTTTC
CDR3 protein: CALGETMTIFRWGYGLDWDTRQMFF

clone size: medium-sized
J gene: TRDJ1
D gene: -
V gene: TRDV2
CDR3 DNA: TGTGCCTGTGACACCCTTGGAGGGACCGATAAACTCATCTTT
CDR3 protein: CACDTLGGTDKLIF

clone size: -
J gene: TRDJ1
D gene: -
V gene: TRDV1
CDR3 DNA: TGTGCTCTTGGGGGCACCATAAGGGTCCCGTGGTCGTTCTCCCTGTACATCGATAAACTCATCTTT
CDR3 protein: CALGGTIRVPWSFSLYIDKLIF

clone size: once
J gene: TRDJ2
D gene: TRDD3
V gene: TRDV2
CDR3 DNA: TGTGCCTGTGACACACTTTGGGGATACGCTTTAGACTTGACAGCTCAACTCTTCTTT
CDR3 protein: CACDTLWGYALDLTAQLFF